The T cell receptor (beta chain) under discussion was sequenced for a study of regulatory T cells in long-lasting Graves disease. As regards this clonotype: A read error is possible here, since a much larger clone lies one base away.

The authors built TCR beta libraries using iRepertoire HTBI primers and Arm-PCR of CDR3 regions. In TCRdb, the multiplex PCR reads were re-called with MiXCR into one record per CDR3 protein. The sample has roughly 320,000 distinct CDR3 sequences, 16% seen once. Noted time point: newly diagnosed GD, antithyroid drugs for less than 3 months. The TCR library used RNA extracted from PBMCs. The sample was also linked to a second study, of T cells in Graves' hyperthyroidism and ophthalmopathy.

This specimen consisted of peripheral blood mononuclear cells (PBMCs), obtained at new diagnosis, from a patient treated with antithyroid drugs. The receptor was derived from a man aged 35-49 years with Graves disease.

CDR3 loop: CASSARQGGPTFF. The CDR3 coding sequence is TGTGCCAGCAGCGCTCGACAGGGGGGACCGACTTTCTTT. The rearrangement links TRBV9 to TRBJ1-1, with 9 bases lining up with TRBD1. From germline, CDR1 is SGDLS and CDR2 YYNGEE. The CDR3 has 13 residues. V was pared by 3 bases and J by 12 bases, with 9 bases of the junction left unmatched.